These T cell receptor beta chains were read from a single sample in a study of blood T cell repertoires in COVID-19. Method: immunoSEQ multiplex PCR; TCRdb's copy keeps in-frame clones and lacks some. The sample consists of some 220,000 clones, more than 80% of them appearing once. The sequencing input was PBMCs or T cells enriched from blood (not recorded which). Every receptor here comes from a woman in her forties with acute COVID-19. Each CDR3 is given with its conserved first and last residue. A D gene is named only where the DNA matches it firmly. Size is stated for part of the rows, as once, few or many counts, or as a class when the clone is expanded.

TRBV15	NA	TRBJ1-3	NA	CATSRDRWGAWGNTIYF	TGTGCCACCAGCAGAGATCGTTGGGGCGCGTGGGGAAACACCATATATTTT
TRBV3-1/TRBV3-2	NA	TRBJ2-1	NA	CASSQVPSVINEQFF	TGTGCCAGCAGCCAAGTCCCTAGCGTTATTAATGAGCAGTTCTTC
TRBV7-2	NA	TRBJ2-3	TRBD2	CASSPGLAGGGVDTQYF	TGTGCCAGCAGCCCGGGACTAGCGGGGGGGGGAGTAGATACGCAGTATTTT
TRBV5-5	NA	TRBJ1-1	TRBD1	CASSGRWTGALNTEAFF	TGTGCCAGCAGCGGGAGGTGGACAGGGGCCCTGAACACTGAAGCTTTCTTT
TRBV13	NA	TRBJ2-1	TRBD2	CASSPGLAGSYNEQFF	TGTGCCAGCAGCCCAGGACTAGCGGGGAGCTACAATGAGCAGTTCTTC
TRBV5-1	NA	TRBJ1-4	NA	CASRGGWGSEKLFF	TGCGCCAGCAGAGGAGGGTGGGGGTCTGAAAAACTGTTTTTT
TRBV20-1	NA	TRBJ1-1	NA	CSVRAGAEAFF	TGCAGTGTCAGAGCAGGGGCTGAAGCTTTCTTT
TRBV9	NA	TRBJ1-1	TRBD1	CASSAGTGVLNTEAFF	TGTGCCAGCAGCGCAGGGACAGGGGTCTTGAACACTGAAGCTTTCTTT
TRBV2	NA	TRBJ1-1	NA	CASSLTVMNTEAFF	TGTGCCAGCAGCCTGACAGTGATGAACACTGAAGCTTTCTTT
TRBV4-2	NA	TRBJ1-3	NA	CASSQEPRGAGNTIYF	TGTGCCAGCAGCCAAGAACCCAGGGGCGCTGGAAACACCATATATTTT
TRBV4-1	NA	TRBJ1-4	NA	CASSQVILWKLFF	TGCGCCAGCAGCCAAGTCATCCTATGGAAACTGTTTTTT
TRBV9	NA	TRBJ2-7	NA	CASSSGQSNSYEQYF	TGTGCCAGCAGCTCCGGACAGTCAAACTCCTACGAGCAGTACTTC
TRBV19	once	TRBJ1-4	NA	CASRTQGGEAEKLFF	TGTGCCAGTAGAACACAAGGGGGAGAAGCAGAAAAACTGTTTTTT
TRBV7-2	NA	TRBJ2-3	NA	CASSRDYLSTDTQYF	TGTGCCAGCAGCCGTGACTACCTCAGCACAGATACGCAGTATTTT
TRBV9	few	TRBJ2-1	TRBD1	CASSPGQVVHEQFF	TGTGCCAGCAGCCCCGGACAGGTGGTACATGAGCAGTTCTTC
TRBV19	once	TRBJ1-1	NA	CASSQGRGTEAFF	TGTGCCAGTAGCCAGGGTAGGGGCACTGAAGCTTTCTTT
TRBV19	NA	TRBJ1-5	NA	CASSIASGRNQPQHF	TGTGCCAGTAGTATAGCGTCAGGGCGCAATCAGCCCCAGCATTTT
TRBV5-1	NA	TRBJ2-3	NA	CASTTGDTQYF	TGCGCCAGCACCACAGGGGATACGCAGTATTTT
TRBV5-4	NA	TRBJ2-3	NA	CASSPAGTSTDTQYF	TGTGCCAGCAGCCCGGCCGGGACTAGCACAGATACGCAGTATTTT
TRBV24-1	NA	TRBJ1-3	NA	CATSDPPPFGNTIYF	TGTGCCACCAGTGATCCCCCCCCATTTGGAAACACCATATATTTT
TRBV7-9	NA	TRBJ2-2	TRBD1	CASSPAGTANTGELFF	TGTGCCAGCAGCCCGGCCGGGACAGCGAACACCGGGGAGCTGTTTTTT
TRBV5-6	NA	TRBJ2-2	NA	CASSFDFTGELFF	TGTGCCAGCAGCTTTGACTTCACCGGGGAGCTGTTTTTT
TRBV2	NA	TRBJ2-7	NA	CASSEAWSSKQYF	TGTGCCAGCAGTGAAGCGTGGTCCTCTAAGCAGTACTTC
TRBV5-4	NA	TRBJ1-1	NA	CASETEMNTEAFF	TGTGCCAGCGAGACAGAGATGAACACTGAAGCTTTCTTT
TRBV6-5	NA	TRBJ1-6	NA	CASSYSGGTYNSPLHF	TGTGCCAGCAGTTACTCGGGGGGTACCTATAATTCACCCCTCCACTTT
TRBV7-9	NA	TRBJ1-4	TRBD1	CASSFRLGTGMRNEKLFF	TGTGCCAGCAGCTTTAGACTGGGGACAGGGATGAGGAATGAAAAACTGTTTTTT
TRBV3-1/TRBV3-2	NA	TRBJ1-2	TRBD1	CASSYLTGSHGYTF	TGTGCCAGCAGCTACCTGACAGGGTCTCATGGCTACACCTTC
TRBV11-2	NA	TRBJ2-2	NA	CASSLGTSGELFF	TGTGCCAGCAGCTTAGGGACATCCGGGGAGCTGTTTTTT